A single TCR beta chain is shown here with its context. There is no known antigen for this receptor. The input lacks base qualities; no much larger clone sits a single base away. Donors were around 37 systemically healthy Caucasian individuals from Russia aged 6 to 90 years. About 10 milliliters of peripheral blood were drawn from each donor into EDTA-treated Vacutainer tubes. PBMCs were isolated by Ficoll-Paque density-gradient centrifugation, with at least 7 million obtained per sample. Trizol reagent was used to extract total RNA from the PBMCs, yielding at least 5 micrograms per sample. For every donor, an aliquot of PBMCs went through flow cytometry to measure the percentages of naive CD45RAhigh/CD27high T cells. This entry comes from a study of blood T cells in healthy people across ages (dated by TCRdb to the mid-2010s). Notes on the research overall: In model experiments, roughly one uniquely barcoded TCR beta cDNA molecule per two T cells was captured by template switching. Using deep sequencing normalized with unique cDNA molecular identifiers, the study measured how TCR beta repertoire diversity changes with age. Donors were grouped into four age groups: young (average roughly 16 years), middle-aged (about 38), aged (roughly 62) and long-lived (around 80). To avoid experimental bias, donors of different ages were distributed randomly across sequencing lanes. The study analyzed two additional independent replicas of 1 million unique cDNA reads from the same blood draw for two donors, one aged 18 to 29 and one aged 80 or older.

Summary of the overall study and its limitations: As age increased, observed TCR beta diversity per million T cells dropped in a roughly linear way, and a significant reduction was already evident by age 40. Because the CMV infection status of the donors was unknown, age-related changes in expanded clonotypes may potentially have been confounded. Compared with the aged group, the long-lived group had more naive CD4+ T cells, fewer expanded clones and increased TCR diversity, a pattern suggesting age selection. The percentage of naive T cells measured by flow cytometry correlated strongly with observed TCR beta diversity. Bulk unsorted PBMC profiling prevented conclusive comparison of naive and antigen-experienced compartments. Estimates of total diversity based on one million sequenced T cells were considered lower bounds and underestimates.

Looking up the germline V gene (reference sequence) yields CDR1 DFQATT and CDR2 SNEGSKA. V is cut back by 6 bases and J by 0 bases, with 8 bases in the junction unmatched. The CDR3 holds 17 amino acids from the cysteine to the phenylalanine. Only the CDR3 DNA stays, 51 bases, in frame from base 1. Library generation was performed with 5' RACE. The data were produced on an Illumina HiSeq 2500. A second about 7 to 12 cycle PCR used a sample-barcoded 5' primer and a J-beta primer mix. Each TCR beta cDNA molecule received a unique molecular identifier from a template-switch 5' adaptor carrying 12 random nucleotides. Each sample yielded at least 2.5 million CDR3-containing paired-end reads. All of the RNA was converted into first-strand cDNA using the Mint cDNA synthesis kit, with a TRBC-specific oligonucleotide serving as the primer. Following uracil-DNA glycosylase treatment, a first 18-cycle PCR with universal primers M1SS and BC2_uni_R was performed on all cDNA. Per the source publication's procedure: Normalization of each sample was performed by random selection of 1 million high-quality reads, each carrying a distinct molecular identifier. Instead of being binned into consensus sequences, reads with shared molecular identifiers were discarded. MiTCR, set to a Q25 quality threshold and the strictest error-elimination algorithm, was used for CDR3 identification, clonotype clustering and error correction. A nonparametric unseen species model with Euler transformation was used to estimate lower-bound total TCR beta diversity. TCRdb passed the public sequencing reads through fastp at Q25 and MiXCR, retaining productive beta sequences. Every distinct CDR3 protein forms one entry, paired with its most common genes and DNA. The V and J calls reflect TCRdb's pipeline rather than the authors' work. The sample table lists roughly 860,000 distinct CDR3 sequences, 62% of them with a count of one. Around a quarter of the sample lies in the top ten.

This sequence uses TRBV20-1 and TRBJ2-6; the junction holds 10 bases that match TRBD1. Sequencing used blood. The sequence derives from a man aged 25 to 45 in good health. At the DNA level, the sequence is TGCAGTGCGGAAGACAGGGGGCTCAACTCTGGGGCCAACGTCCTGACTTTC. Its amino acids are CSAEDRGLNSGANVLTF.